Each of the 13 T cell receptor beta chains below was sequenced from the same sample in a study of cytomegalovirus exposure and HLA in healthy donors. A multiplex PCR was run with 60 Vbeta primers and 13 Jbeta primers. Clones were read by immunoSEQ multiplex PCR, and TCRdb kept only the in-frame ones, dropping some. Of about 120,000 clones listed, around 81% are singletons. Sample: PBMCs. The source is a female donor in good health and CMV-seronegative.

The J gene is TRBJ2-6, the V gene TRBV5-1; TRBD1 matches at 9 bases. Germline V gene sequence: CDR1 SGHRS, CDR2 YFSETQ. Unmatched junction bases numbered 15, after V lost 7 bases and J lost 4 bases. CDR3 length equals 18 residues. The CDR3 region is CASGGGQGWISGANVLTF. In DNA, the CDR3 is TGCGCCAGCGGAGGGGGACAGGGTTGGATTTCGGGGGCCAACGTCCTGACTTTC. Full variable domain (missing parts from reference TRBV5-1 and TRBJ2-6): KAGVTQTPRYLIKTRGQQVTLSCSPISGHRSVSWYQQTPGQGLQFLFEYFSETQRNKGNFPGRFSGRQFSNSRSEMNVSTLELGDSALYLCASGGGQGWISGANVLTFGAGSRLTVL.

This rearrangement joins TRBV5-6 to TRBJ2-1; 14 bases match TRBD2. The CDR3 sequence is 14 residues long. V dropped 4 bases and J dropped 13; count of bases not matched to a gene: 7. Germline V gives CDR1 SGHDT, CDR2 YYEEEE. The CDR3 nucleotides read TGTGCCAGCAGCCCGACTAGCGGGAGGGCCGGTCAGTTCTTC. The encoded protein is CASSPTSGRAGQFF.

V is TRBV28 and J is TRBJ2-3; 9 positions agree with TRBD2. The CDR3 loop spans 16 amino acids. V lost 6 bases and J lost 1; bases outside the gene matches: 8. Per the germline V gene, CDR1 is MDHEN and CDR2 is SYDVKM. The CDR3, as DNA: TGTGCCAGCAGCGATAGCGGGAGAGGGGGCACAGATACGCAGTATTTT. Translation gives CASSDSGRGGTDTQYF.

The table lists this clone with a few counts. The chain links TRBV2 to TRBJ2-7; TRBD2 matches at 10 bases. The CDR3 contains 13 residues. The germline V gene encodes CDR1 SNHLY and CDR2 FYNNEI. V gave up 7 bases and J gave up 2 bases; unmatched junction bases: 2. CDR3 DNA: TGTGCCAGCAAGAGCGGGAGGGCCTACGAGCAGTACTTC. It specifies CASKSGRAYEQYF.

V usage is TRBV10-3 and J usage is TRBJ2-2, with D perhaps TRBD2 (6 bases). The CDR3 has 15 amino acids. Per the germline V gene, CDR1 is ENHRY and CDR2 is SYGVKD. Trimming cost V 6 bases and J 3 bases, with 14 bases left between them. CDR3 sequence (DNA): TGTGCCATCAGACCAGCGGGCCGAGACACCGGGGAGCTGTTTTTT. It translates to CAIRPAGRDTGELFF.

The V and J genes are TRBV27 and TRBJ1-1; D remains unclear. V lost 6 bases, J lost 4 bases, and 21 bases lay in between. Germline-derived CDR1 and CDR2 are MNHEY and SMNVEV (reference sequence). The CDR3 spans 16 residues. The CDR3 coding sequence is TGTGCCAGCAGGTGGACCGGGGTTGGGCTCGGCACTGAAGCTTTCTTT. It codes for CASRWTGVGLGTEAFF.

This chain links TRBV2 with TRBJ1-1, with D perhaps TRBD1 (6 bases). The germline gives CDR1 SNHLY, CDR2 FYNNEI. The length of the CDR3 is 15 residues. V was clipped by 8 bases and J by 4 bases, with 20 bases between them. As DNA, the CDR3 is TGTGCCAGCTCCCCTGCCACTCCCAGGGGCACTGAAGCTTTCTTT. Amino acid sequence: CASSPATPRGTEAFF. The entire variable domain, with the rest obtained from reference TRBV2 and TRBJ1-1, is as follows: EPEVTQTPSHQVTQMGQEVILRCVPISNHLYFYWYRQILGQKVEFLVSFYNNEISEKSEIFDDQFSVERPDGSNFTLKIRSTKLEDSAMYFCASSPATPRGTEAFFGQGTRLTVV.

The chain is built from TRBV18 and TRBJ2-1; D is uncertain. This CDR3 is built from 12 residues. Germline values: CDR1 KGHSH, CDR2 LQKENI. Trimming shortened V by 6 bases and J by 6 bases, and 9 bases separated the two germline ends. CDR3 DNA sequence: TGTGCCAGCTCCCCCCAGATCAATGAGCAGTTCTTC. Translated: CASSPQINEQFF.

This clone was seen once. CDR3 sequence: CASSLVRTANYGYTF. For the CDR3, the DNA is TGTGCCAGCAGCTTAGTCCGGACAGCTAACTATGGCTACACCTTC. V is TRBV7-8 and J is TRBJ1-2, with D possibly TRBD1 on 6 matching bases. V was clipped by 1 base and J by 0 bases, with 9 bases between them. Germline V lookup: CDR1 SGHVS, CDR2 FQNEAQ. The CDR3 covers 15 residues.

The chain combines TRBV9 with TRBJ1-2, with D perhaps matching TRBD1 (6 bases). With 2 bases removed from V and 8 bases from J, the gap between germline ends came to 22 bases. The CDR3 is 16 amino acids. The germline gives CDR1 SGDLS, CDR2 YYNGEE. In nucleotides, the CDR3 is TGTGCCAGCAGCGTCGGTCCGGACAGCCCTCAGTTAGGCTACACCTTC. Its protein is CASSVGPDSPQLGYTF.

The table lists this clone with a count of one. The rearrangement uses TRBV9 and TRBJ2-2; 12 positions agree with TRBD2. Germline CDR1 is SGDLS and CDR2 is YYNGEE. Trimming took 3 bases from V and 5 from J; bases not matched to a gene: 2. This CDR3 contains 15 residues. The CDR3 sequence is CASSGLAGGTGELFF. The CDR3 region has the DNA TGTGCCAGCAGCGGCCTAGCGGGAGGGACCGGGGAGCTGTTTTTT.

The CDR3 DNA follows: TGTGCCAGCAGTGAATGGCCTAGCCCCCCTTACAATGAGCAGTTCTTC. It encodes CASSEWPSPPYNEQFF. The genes are TRBV6-1 and TRBJ2-1; perhaps TRBD2 as D (5 bases). The CDR3 is made up of 16 amino acids. Germline CDR1 reads MNHNS; CDR2 reads SASEGT. V lost 2 bases to trimming and J lost 4 bases, with 15 bases between them.

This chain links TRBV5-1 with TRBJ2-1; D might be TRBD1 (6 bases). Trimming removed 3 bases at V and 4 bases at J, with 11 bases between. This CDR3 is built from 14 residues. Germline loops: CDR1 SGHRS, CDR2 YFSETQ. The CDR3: CASSSTDRYNEQFF. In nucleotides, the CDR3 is TGCGCCAGCAGCTCAACCGACAGGTACAATGAGCAGTTCTTC.